Below, 2 T cell receptor beta chains from the same sample are listed, as sequenced in a study of patients and donors after allogeneic stem cell transplantation. TCRdb reanalysed the RT-PCR reads using MiXCR and keeps one entry per CDR3 protein. Of hundreds of thousands of distinct CDR3 sequences in the sample, approximately 16% were seen once. The sample consisted of blood, either unsorted or a sorted T cell fraction (not recorded which). The receptors come from a human donor who was either an allogeneic HSCT recipient or a stem cell or donor lymphocyte infusion donor (not recorded which). It is not recorded whose cells these are; they may come from a transplant donor.

The chain employs TRBV6-5 and TRBJ2-7, with TRBD2 matching 12 bases. This CDR3 spans 17 amino acids. V shed 0 bases and J 2 bases; nucleotides not matched to a gene: 5. The germline V gene has CDR1 MNHEY and CDR2 SVGAGI. CDR3 coding DNA: TGTGCCAGCAGTTACTCGTTGACTAGCGGGGGAACCTACGAGCAGTACTTC. It specifies CASSYSLTSGGTYEQYF.

The table lists this clonotype with a few counts. V is TRBV20-1 and J is TRBJ1-1; no clear D gene. Trimming cost V 2 bases and J 1 base, with 11 bases left between them. The CDR3 is 14 residues long. Looked up from germline, CDR1 is DFQATT and CDR2 is SNEGSKA (reference sequence). CDR3 loop: CSARREGSNTEAFF. The CDR3 DNA is TGCAGTGCTAGAAGAGAGGGCTCGAACACTGAAGCTTTCTTT.